Below, 17 T cell receptor beta chains from the same sample are listed, as sequenced in a study of blood T cells in healthy people across ages. Next came a second PCR, run for 7 to 11 cycles, which used a sample-barcoded 5' primer along with a J-beta primer mix. TCRdb processed the 5' RACE reads anew with MiXCR; each CDR3 protein has one entry. The repertoire has 500,000 to 550,000 distinct CDR3 sequences, about 25% of them found once; the top ten carry 8.5% to 9.5%. The same sample was also used in a study of T cells of mothers and their children.

The specimen sequenced was blood. The origin of the receptors is a boy younger than 18 in good health.

The chain links TRBV20-1 to TRBJ1-2, with unresolved D. The germline V gene has CDR1 DFQATT and CDR2 SNEGSKA (reference sequence). The CDR3 extends over 13 amino acids. V was trimmed by 6 bases and J by 4 bases, leaving 15 bases between them. The CDR3 nucleotides read TGCAGTGCCCTCCGAGGGAATCTCTATGGCTACACCTTC. This sequence encodes CSALRGNLYGYTF.

This clonotype showed up just a few times. The chain combines TRBV28 with TRBJ1-4, with D hard to call. The CDR3 runs 15 residues. Trimming stripped 5 bases from V and 0 bases from J, with 10 bases between. The germline gives CDR1 MDHEN, CDR2 SYDVKM. CDR3 coding DNA: TGTGCCAGCAGTATTGTCAGAGCAACTAATGAAAAACTGTTTTTT. Its translation is CASSIVRATNEKLFF.

This chain joins TRBV10-2 and TRBJ1-3; 9 positions agree with TRBD1. The germline V gene has CDR1 WSHSY and CDR2 SAAADI. This CDR3 has 16 amino acids. Unmatched junction bases numbered 7, after V lost 5 bases and J lost 2 bases. The CDR3 nucleotides read TGCGCCAGCAGTACTGGACAGGGGAGAGCTGGAAACACCATATATTTT. Protein product: CASSTGQGRAGNTIYF.

This clonotype was counted only a few times. This chain connects TRBV12-3 or TRBV12-4 to TRBJ2-1; TRBD2 aligns across 8 bases. CDR3 length: 18 residues. With V trimmed by 1 base and J by 6 bases, 14 bases remained unmatched. This CDR3 is CASSLGLIAGMGGNEQFF. CDR3 bases: TGTGCCAGCAGTTTAGGGCTCATAGCGGGGATGGGAGGCAATGAGCAGTTCTTC.

This clonotype has a handful of counts. This chain uses TRBV12-3 or TRBV12-4 with TRBJ1-5; maybe TRBD1 (5 bases). The CDR3 is 15 residues long. V gave up 7 bases and J gave up 3 bases, with 16 bases separating them. CDR3: CASMESGMANQPQHF. DNA for the CDR3: TGTGCCAGCATGGAGTCAGGGATGGCCAATCAGCCCCAGCATTTT.

Details on this clonotype: The junction and the germline gene differ at one end; a read error may be behind it. The chain has TRBV11-1 and TRBJ1-1, with 8 bases aligning to TRBD1. The CDR3 sequence is 14 residues long. The germline V gene has CDR1 SGHAT and CDR2 FQDESV (reference sequence). The CDR3 sequence: CASSSDRAPTEAFF. The DNA for the CDR3 is TGTGCCAGCAGCTCGGACAGGGCGCCCACTGAAGCCTTCTTT.

The genes are TRBV5-6 and TRBJ2-2; either TRBD1 or TRBD2 may fit D (5 bases each). The CDR3 covers 15 residues. Germline V gives CDR1 SGHDT, CDR2 YYEEEE. The V gene lost 4 bases and the J gene lost 1 base, with 11 bases spanning the gap. In nucleotides, the CDR3 is TGTGCCAGCAGCCCGGGACGGTTGAACACCGGGGAGCTGTTTTTT. As protein: CASSPGRLNTGELFF.

The chain employs TRBV27 and TRBJ1-1, with no clear D. The CDR3 totals 14 residues. Germline lookup yields CDR1 MNHEY and CDR2 SMNVEV (reference sequence). Trimming stripped 6 bases from V and 3 bases from J, with 14 bases between. In DNA, the CDR3 is TGTGCCAGCAGGAAGAGAAGTCCTGACACTGAAGCTTTCTTT. Its translation is CASRKRSPDTEAFF.

The chain uses TRBV6-2 or TRBV6-3 and TRBJ2-7; D is uncertain. V dropped 6 bases and J dropped 3 bases, with 18 bases sitting between them. CDR3 size: 15 residues. Germline V gene lookup returns CDR1 MNHEY and CDR2 SVGEGT. The CDR3 reads CASSLTPTFLYEQYF. The CDR3 bases are TGTGCCAGCAGCCTTACTCCCACATTCCTCTACGAGCAGTACTTC.

This clonotype has a handful of counts. V is TRBV20-1 and J is TRBJ2-5; 8 bases agree with TRBD1. The J call may be incorrect, as the DNA end agrees better with TRBJ2-7. The CDR3 has 15 residues. Germline V gene data show CDR1 as DFQATT and CDR2 as SNEGSKA (reference sequence). The CDR3 here is CSAPSVRDRLYEQYF. The CDR3 nucleotides read TGCAGTGCCCCAAGCGTTCGGGACAGGCTCTACGAGCAGTACTTC.

This clonotype showed up just a few times. At one of its ends the junction is not consistent with the germline gene, which may arise from a read error. The chain couples TRBV27 to TRBJ2-5, with no clear D. The J call may not be correct, given that the DNA end is closer to TRBJ2-7. Germline assignment: CDR1 MNHEY and CDR2 SMNVEV (reference sequence). The CDR3 sequence is 15 residues long. CDR3: CASSLTGSRYYEQYF. CDR3 in DNA: TGTGCCAGTAGTTTAACGGGTAGTAGGTACTACGAGCAGTACTTC.

This clonotype was seen a handful of times. The chain has TRBV7-9 and TRBJ2-1, with D unresolved. The end of the DNA aligns better with TRBJ2-7, so the J call may be wrong. Germline CDR1 reads SEHNR; CDR2 reads FQNEAQ (reference sequence). The CDR3 spans 14 residues. DNA of the CDR3: TGTGCCAGCAGCTCCCTGGATAGATACTACGAGCAGTACTTC. Amino acids: CASSSLDRYYEQYF.

This clonotype was picked up a small number of times. V is TRBV7-3 and J is TRBJ1-2, with D perhaps matching TRBD1 (5 bases). This CDR3 is 15 amino acids long. Germline V gene data show CDR1 as SGHTA and CDR2 as FQGTGA. V lost 5 bases, J lost 0 bases, and 13 bases lay in between. The CDR3 DNA is TGTGCCAGCAGCGTCCGGGACGGTGCTAACTATGGCTACACCTTC. It translates to CASSVRDGANYGYTF.

The V gene is TRBV5-6, the J gene TRBJ2-1; 9 nucleotides agree with TRBD2. The CDR3 totals 15 residues. The trim removed 0 bases at V and 5 bases at J, leaving 3 bases unmatched. Per germline, CDR1 SGHDT and CDR2 YYEEEE. In DNA, the CDR3 is TGTGCCAGCAGCTTGGTTAGCGGGAGTCACAATGAGCAGTTCTTC. This sequence encodes CASSLVSGSHNEQFF. Looking up the rest from reference TRBV5-6 and TRBJ2-1 gives the full variable domain: DAGVTQSPTHLIKTRGQQVTLRCSPKSGHDTVSWYQQALGQGPQFIFQYYEEEERQRGNFPDRFSGHQFPNYSSELNVNALLLGDSALYLCASSLVSGSHNEQFFGPGTRLTVL.

In this sample, this clonotype turned up many times. CDR3 residues: CASSSGGDTGELFF. CDR3 nucleotides: TGTGCCAGCAGCAGCGGAGGGGACACCGGGGAGCTGTTTTTT. The chain uses TRBV25-1 and TRBJ2-2; perhaps TRBD2 as D (6 bases). The length of the CDR3 is 14 residues. CDR1 and CDR2 (germline): MGHDK, SYGVNS. Trimming shortened V by 6 bases and J by 3 bases, and 11 bases separated the two germline ends.

In its sample, this clonotype was seen a few times. This may come from a read error, since a much larger clone is one base off. The CDR3 carries no conserved terminal phenylalanine or tryptophan, so it likely arises from a read error. This chain uses TRBV7-2 with TRBJ2-5; D uncertain. Germline CDR1 is SGHTA and CDR2 is FQGNSA. Trimming removed 0 bases from V and 3 bases from J, with 8 bases in between. The CDR3 contains 14 residues. CDR3 in amino acids: CASSLADTEETQYV. The CDR3 bases are TGTGCCAGCAGCTTAGCAGACACAGAAGAGACCCAGTACGTC.

This clonotype was observed a handful of times. The CDR3 nucleotides are TGTGCCAGCAGCCCAGACCCAGCCACAGATACGCAGTATTTT. Encoded protein: CASSPDPATDTQYF. V usage is TRBV28 and J usage is TRBJ2-3; no clear D. This CDR3 region has 14 residues. The ends were cut back, 6 bases at V and 2 bases at J, with 12 bases in the middle. CDR1 is MDHEN, CDR2 SYDVKM, per germline.